The clone carrying this T cell receptor (beta chain) was found a few times. Its cognate antigen is unknown. As the template, RNA transcripts were used to amplify TCR beta CDR3 regions. First-round RT-PCR with HTBI primers preceded a second-round multiplex PCR. TCRdb ran MiXCR on the multiplex PCR reads and lists one entry per CDR3 protein. The profile shows approximately 410,000 distinct CDR3 sequences, 15% to 17% of them singletons. The sample originates from a study of Graves' ophthalmopathy and Graves' hyperthyroidism. Cases classed as stable hyperthyroidism had no ophthalmopathy within 18 months of follow-up. In this cohort, patients with other autoimmune diseases, uncontrolled infections, pregnancy or lactation were excluded. The PBMCs were taken from less than 11 ml of fresh peripheral blood. General study points: Ophthalmopathy cases were distinguished from stable hyperthyroidism by a 13-signature model, reaching 87.88% sensitivity and around 80% specificity.

The CDR3 is 14 amino acids. CDR1 and CDR2 from the germline V gene are SGHTA and FQGTGA. Trimming shortened V by 2 bases and J by 5 bases, and 7 bases separated the two germline ends. The chain recombines TRBV7-3 with TRBJ1-6; no firm D call. This receptor was taken from a woman aged 18-35 years with stable Graves' hyperthyroidism. The sequencing sample was made of peripheral blood. The CDR3 here is CASSLGQNNSPLHF. The CDR3 DNA is TGTGCCAGCAGCTTAGGGCAGAATAATTCACCCCTCCACTTT.